This TCR beta chain emerged from a study of T cell responses to AZD1222 COVID-19 vaccine. Findings and caveats of the study: Just five to seven people given AZD1222 tested seropositive at baseline. Most donors were white British and more were female, and clonal diversity was possibly underestimated. It was only after the peak T cell response that any repertoires were sampled.

The repertoire was sequenced with immunoSEQ multiplex PCR; TCRdb's copy has only in-frame clones and lacks some. The sample records some 90,000 clones, roughly nine tenths being singletons. A remark on this clone: The antigen is unknown.

The CDR3 has 15 residues. Per germline, CDR1 SGHAT and CDR2 FQDESV (reference sequence). V shed 2 bases, J shed 2 bases, and the junction held 5 bases outside the gene matches. The source was peripheral blood, collected on day 0 of AZD1222 vaccination. V and J are TRBV11-1 and TRBJ2-5; 7 bases fit TRBD1. The sequence was collected from an adult in good health. CDR3 DNA sequence: TGTGCCAGCAGCTTATCTCACAGGGGACAAGAGACCCAGTACTTC. As protein: CASSLSHRGQETQYF.